Shown below are 27 T cell receptor beta chains from a single sample sequenced in a study of CD4 T cells in relation to SARS-CoV-2 and coronaviruses. Measured with immunoSEQ multiplex PCR; TCRdb has only the in-frame clones, and not every one. The table includes 55,000 to 75,000 clones, approximately 87% detected once. CD4+ T cells from unexposed donors were obtained before the COVID-19 pandemic (2011-2018). The source material was memory CD4+ T cells from PBMCs. All receptors derive from a human donor in good health.

V gene TRBV7-9 combines with J gene TRBJ2-2; either TRBD1 or TRBD2 may supply D (7 bases each). The germline gives CDR1 SEHNR, CDR2 FQNEAQ (reference sequence). Trimming cost V 5 bases and J 6 bases, with 19 bases left between them. This CDR3 has 16 amino acids. The CDR3, as DNA: TGTGCCAGCAGCCCCCGGGCGCCAGGGGGGGCCGGGGAGCTGTTTTTT. Protein: CASSPRAPGGAGELFF.

The J gene is TRBJ2-7, the V gene TRBV19; D call uncertain. The V gene lost 3 bases and the J gene lost 5 bases, with 14 bases spanning the gap. The CDR3 extends over 14 amino acids. Germline V gene sequence: CDR1 LNHDA, CDR2 SQIVND (reference sequence). The CDR3 loop reads CASSMNSRRNEQYF. The CDR3, as DNA: TGTGCCAGTAGTATGAACAGCCGCCGGAACGAGCAGTACTTC.

The genes are TRBV7-9 and TRBJ2-1; weak D call: TRBD2 (5 bases). The CDR3 extends over 16 amino acids. Germline assignment: CDR1 SEHNR and CDR2 FQNEAQ (reference sequence). Trimming cost V 5 bases and J 2 bases, with 16 bases left between them. This chain's CDR3 is CASSPRASLTYNEQFF. Written as DNA, the CDR3 is TGTGCCAGCAGCCCTCGGGCTAGCCTGACCTACAATGAGCAGTTCTTC. The full variable domain, with the rest looked up from reference TRBV7-9 and TRBJ2-1, is DTGVSQNPRHKITKRGQNVTFRCDPISEHNRLYWYRQTLGQGPEFLTYFQNEAQLEKSRLLSDRFSAERPKGSFSTLEIQRTEQGDSAMYLCASSPRASLTYNEQFFGPGTRLTVL.

The chain uses TRBV30 and TRBJ1-2; a weak D match, TRBD1 (5 bases). Trimming stripped 4 bases from V and 1 base from J, with 16 bases between. The length of the CDR3 is 15 residues. The germline V gene has CDR1 GTSNPN and CDR2 SVGIG (reference sequence). CDR3 coding DNA: TGTGCCTGGACCTCTAGGCAGGGCCTTAACTATGGCTACACCTTC. It codes for CAWTSRQGLNYGYTF. Supplemented by reference TRBV30 and TRBJ1-2, the full variable domain reads SQTIHQWPATLVQPVGSPLSLECTVEGTSNPNLYWYRQAAGRGLQLLFYSVGIGQISSEVPQNLSASRPQDRQFILSSKKLLLSDSGFYLCAWTSRQGLNYGYTFGSGTRLTVV.

This clone appeared once. This chain joins TRBV5-1 and TRBJ1-3, with D unclear. Germline CDR1 is SGHRS and CDR2 is YFSETQ. V was cut by 3 bases and J by 0 bases, with 13 bases left in between. The CDR3 covers 16 residues. The CDR3 spells CASSSQTSTSGNTIYF. The CDR3 DNA reads as TGCGCCAGCAGCTCACAGACATCCACCTCTGGAAACACCATATATTTT.

Of note for this clone: The sample contains more than one DNA sequence encoding this CDR3. The chain couples TRBV27 to TRBJ2-2; TRBD2 agrees at 7 bases. The CDR3 covers 15 residues. V was pared by 2 bases and J by 2 bases, with 2 bases of the junction left unmatched. Germline CDR1 and CDR2: MNHEY and SMNVEV (reference sequence). CDR3 in DNA: TGTGCCAGCAGTTTACTAGCGGTTAACACCGGGGAGCTGTTTTTT. It encodes CASSLLAVNTGELFF.

This chain links TRBV20-1 with TRBJ2-1; D gene ambiguous. This CDR3 region has 14 residues. The germline gives CDR1 DFQATT, CDR2 SNEGSKA (reference sequence). V was shortened by 3 bases and J by 3 bases, with 12 bases between the two germline ends. The CDR3 spells CSASGLPLYNEQFF. As DNA, the CDR3 is TGCAGTGCTAGTGGTCTCCCTCTCTACAATGAGCAGTTCTTC.

This chain joins TRBV24-1 and TRBJ2-3; TRBD1 matches at 7 bases. Trimming removed 1 base from V and 4 bases from J; junction bases left unmatched: 7. This CDR3 spans 16 amino acids. The V gene's germline CDR1 is KGHDR and CDR2 SFDVKD. The CDR3 nucleotides read TGTGCCACCAGTGATTTCTCTCAGGGGGTGGCAGATACGCAGTATTTT. It yields the protein CATSDFSQGVADTQYF.

The rearrangement joins TRBV6-1 to TRBJ1-6, with D hard to call. Germline loops: CDR1 MNHNS, CDR2 SASEGT. There are 15 residues in the CDR3. Trimming removed 3 bases from V and 3 bases from J, with 9 bases in between. CDR3 region: CASSDIQDYNSPLHF. In nucleotides, the CDR3 is TGTGCCAGCAGTGATATCCAGGACTATAATTCACCCCTCCACTTT.

J is TRBJ1-6 and V is TRBV5-1, with TRBD1 matching 7 bases. J lost 13 bases, V lost 6 bases, and 13 bases had no gene match. From germline, CDR1 is SGHRS and CDR2 YFSETQ. This CDR3 is built from 14 residues. CDR3 sequence reads: CASTETTGKIPLHF. The CDR3 bases are TGCGCCAGCACTGAAACGACAGGGAAAATTCCCCTCCACTTT.

V and J are TRBV4-2 and TRBJ1-2, with unresolved D. V lost 0 bases, J lost 7 bases, and 12 bases lay in between. Germline V gene lookup returns CDR1 LGHNA and CDR2 YNFKEQ. The CDR3 sequence is 14 residues long. CDR3 nucleotides: TGTGCCAGCAGCCAAGATGCCGCGGTTTTTGGCTACACCTTC. Amino acids: CASSQDAAVFGYTF.

The rearrangement joins TRBV9 to TRBJ2-7; D call uncertain. The CDR3 extends over 14 amino acids. Germline loops: CDR1 SGDLS, CDR2 YYNGEE. Trimming shortened V by 0 bases and J by 3 bases, and 10 bases separated the two germline ends. The CDR3 bases are TGTGCCAGCAGCGTAGGGTGGGGTGGCTACGAGCAGTACTTC. This encodes CASSVGWGGYEQYF.

In its sample, this clone was seen a few times. The J gene is TRBJ2-3, the V gene TRBV5-1; possible D gene TRBD1, 6 bases. Per the germline V gene, CDR1 is SGHRS and CDR2 is YFSETQ. The V end lost 3 bases, the J end lost 6 bases, and 14 bases lay between the germline ends. CDR3 length: 14 amino acids. Here the CDR3 reads CASSSSQGSDTQYF. The CDR3 DNA follows: TGCGCCAGCAGCTCGTCACAGGGCTCCGATACGCAGTATTTT.

V and J are TRBV5-1 and TRBJ2-7; the match to TRBD1 covers 9 bases. V was pared by 4 bases and J by 5 bases, with 7 bases of the junction left unmatched. Germline CDR1 SGHRS, CDR2 YFSETQ. CDR3 length equals 14 residues. The CDR3 spells CASSQQGAGNEQYF. As DNA, the CDR3 is TGCGCCAGCAGCCAACAGGGGGCGGGGAACGAGCAGTACTTC.

This clone was recorded a few times. The gene calls are TRBV6-5 and TRBJ2-1, with 8 nucleotides matching TRBD1. Trimming took 6 bases from V and 5 from J; bases not matched to a gene: 6. The CDR3 loop spans 14 amino acids. Germline CDR1 reads MNHEY; CDR2 reads SVGAGI. The CDR3 protein is CASRRQGANNEQFF. Written as DNA, the CDR3 is TGTGCCAGCAGGCGGCAGGGGGCAAACAATGAGCAGTTCTTC.

The chain combines TRBV12-3 or TRBV12-4 with TRBJ1-4; maybe TRBD1 (6 bases). This CDR3 is 12 amino acids long. V was clipped by 8 bases and J by 6 bases, with 10 bases between them. The CDR3 loop reads CASCRGDEKLFF. CDR3 sequence (DNA): TGTGCCAGCTGCAGGGGAGATGAAAAACTGTTTTTT.

This clone was counted a single time. The chain couples TRBV2 to TRBJ1-2, with D unclear. Germline V gives CDR1 SNHLY, CDR2 FYNNEI. The CDR3 has 13 amino acids. Trimming took 7 bases from V and 7 from J, leaving 16 bases between them. The CDR3 protein is CASISVRVAGYTF. The CDR3 coding sequence is TGTGCCAGCATAAGTGTCCGAGTTGCTGGCTACACCTTC.

The chain recombines TRBV5-6 with TRBJ1-2, with 7 nucleotides matching TRBD1. This CDR3 comprises 13 residues. V lost 4 bases and J lost 8; bases outside the gene matches: 8. Germline loops: CDR1 SGHDT, CDR2 YYEEEE. The CDR3, as DNA: TGTGCCAGCAGCGGTGAGGGGGCCGGCGGCTACACCTTC. It codes for CASSGEGAGGYTF.

J is TRBJ2-3 and V is TRBV9, with D possibly being TRBD2 (6 bases). This CDR3 comprises 14 residues. Germline loops: CDR1 SGDLS, CDR2 YYNGEE. Trimming pared 3 bases from V and 6 bases from J, leaving 14 bases between. The DNA for the CDR3 is TGTGCCAGCAGCGACAGGCCCGGAGGGGATACGCAGTATTTT. It is translated as CASSDRPGGDTQYF.

This clone was detected once. J is TRBJ2-7 and V is TRBV28, with D hard to call. The CDR3 extends over 13 amino acids. Trimming removed 1 base from V and 9 bases from J, with 13 bases in between. CDR1 and CDR2 (germline): MDHEN, SYDVKM. CDR3 sequence reads: CASSLSNTRAQYF. CDR3 nucleotides: TGTGCCAGCAGTTTATCTAACACCCGTGCGCAGTACTTC.

This sequence joins TRBV18 and TRBJ2-2; possibly TRBD2 for D (5 bases). Germline-derived CDR1 and CDR2 are KGHSH and LQKENI. The CDR3 extends over 16 amino acids. Trimming pared 2 bases from V and 0 bases from J, leaving 10 bases between. The CDR3, as DNA: TGTGCCAGCTCACCATTTACGGGGACGAACACCGGGGAGCTGTTTTTT. Its translation is CASSPFTGTNTGELFF.

CDR3 amino acids: CATSDSLAGAGNEQFF. The CDR3 bases are TGTGCCACCAGTGACTCTCTAGCGGGAGCGGGCAATGAGCAGTTCTTC. V is TRBV24-1 and J is TRBJ2-1; 10 bases agree with TRBD2. The CDR3 totals 16 residues. The junction had 8 bases not matched to a gene; V was cut back by 4 bases and J by 6 bases. Germline CDR1 KGHDR, CDR2 SFDVKD.

V usage is TRBV6-6 and J usage is TRBJ2-3; D assignment may be TRBD1 or TRBD2 (6 bases each). Germline lookup yields CDR1 MNHNY and CDR2 SVGAGI (reference sequence). Deletions cut 5 bases from V and 1 base from J, with 16 bases between. The CDR3 is 16 residues long. In DNA form, the CDR3 reads TGTGCCAGCAGTCCGCGAGGGGGGCCTGGCACAGATACGCAGTATTTT. Amino acid sequence: CASSPRGGPGTDTQYF.

The chain joins TRBV10-1 to TRBJ2-3; no firm D call. Germline loops: CDR1 WNHNN, CDR2 SYGVQD (reference sequence). Trimming removed 6 bases at V and 2 bases at J, with 12 bases between. This CDR3 contains 14 residues. CDR3 region: CASSPTYITDTQYF. The CDR3 region has the DNA TGCGCCAGCAGCCCTACCTATATCACAGATACGCAGTATTTT.

This clone came up once. This chain links TRBV30 with TRBJ1-1, with D possibly matching TRBD1 (5 bases). Trimming took off 3 bases at V and 5 bases at J, with 13 bases between the two ends. There are 13 residues in the CDR3. Per the germline V gene, CDR1 is GTSNPN and CDR2 is SVGIG (reference sequence). In DNA, the CDR3 is TGTGCCTGGAGACGTCAGGGCGCGACTGAAGCTTTCTTT. It specifies CAWRRQGATEAFF.

The gene calls are TRBV19 and TRBJ1-3, with D perhaps TRBD1 (6 bases). CDR1 and CDR2 from the germline V gene are LNHDA and SQIVND (reference sequence). CDR3 length: 14 amino acids. Deletions cut 9 bases from V and 4 bases from J, with 16 bases between. The CDR3 coding sequence is TGTGCCAGCAAGACAGGACCTAACGGAAACACCATATATTTT. Translated: CASKTGPNGNTIYF. The complete variable domain, with remaining parts taken from reference TRBV19 and TRBJ1-3, reads DGGITQSPKYLFRKEGQNVTLSCEQNLNHDAMYWYRQDPGQGLRLIYYSQIVNDFQKGDIAEGYSVSREKKESFPLTVTSAQKNPTAFYLCASKTGPNGNTIYFGEGSWLTVV.

The genes are TRBV2 and TRBJ1-1; D unresolved. CDR1 SNHLY and CDR2 FYNNEI come from the germline V gene. This CDR3 is built from 13 residues. V was cut by 4 bases and J by 0 bases, with 6 bases left in between. The CDR3 spells CASSGRMNTEAFF. The CDR3 region has the DNA TGTGCCAGCAGTGGACGGATGAACACTGAAGCTTTCTTT.